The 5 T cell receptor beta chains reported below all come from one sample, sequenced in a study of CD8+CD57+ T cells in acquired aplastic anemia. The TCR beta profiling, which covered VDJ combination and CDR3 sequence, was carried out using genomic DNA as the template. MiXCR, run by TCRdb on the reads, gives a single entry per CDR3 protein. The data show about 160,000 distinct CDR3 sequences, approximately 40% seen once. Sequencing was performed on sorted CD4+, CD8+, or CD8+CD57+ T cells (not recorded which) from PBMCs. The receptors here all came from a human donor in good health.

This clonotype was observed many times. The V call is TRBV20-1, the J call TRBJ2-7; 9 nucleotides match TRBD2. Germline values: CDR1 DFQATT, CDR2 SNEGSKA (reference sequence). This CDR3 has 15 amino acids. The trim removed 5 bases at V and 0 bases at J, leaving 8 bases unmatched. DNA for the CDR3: TGCAGTGCTCTAAGGGCGGGAGGGACCTCCTACGAGCAGTACTTC. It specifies CSALRAGGTSYEQYF.

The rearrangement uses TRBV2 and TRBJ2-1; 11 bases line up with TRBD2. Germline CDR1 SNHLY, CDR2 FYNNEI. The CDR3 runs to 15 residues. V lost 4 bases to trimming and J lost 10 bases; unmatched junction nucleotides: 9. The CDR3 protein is CASSGTSGSKGEQFF. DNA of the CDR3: TGTGCCAGCAGTGGGACTAGCGGGTCAAAGGGAGAGCAGTTCTTC.

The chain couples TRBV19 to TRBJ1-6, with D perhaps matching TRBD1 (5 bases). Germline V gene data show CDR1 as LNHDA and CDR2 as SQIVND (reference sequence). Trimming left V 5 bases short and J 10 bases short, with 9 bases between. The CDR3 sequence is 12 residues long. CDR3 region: CASSVGQSPLHF. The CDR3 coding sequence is TGTGCCAGTAGTGTTGGACAATCACCCCTCCACTTT.

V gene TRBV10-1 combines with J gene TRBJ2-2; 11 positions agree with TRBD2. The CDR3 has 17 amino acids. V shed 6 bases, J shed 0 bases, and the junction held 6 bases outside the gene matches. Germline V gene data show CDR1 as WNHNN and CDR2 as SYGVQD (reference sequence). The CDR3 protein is CASRRLTSGTNTGELFF. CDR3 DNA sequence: TGCGCCAGCAGGAGATTGACTAGCGGGACGAACACCGGGGAGCTGTTTTTT.

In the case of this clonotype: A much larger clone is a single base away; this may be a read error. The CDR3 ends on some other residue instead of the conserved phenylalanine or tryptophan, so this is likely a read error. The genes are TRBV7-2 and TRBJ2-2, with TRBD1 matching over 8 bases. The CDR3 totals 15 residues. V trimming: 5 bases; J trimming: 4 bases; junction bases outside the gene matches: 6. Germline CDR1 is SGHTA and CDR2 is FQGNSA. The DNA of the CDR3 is TGTGCCAGCAGCCAAGGACAGGGCGGCACCGGGGAGCTGTTTCTT. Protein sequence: CASSQGQGGTGELFL.